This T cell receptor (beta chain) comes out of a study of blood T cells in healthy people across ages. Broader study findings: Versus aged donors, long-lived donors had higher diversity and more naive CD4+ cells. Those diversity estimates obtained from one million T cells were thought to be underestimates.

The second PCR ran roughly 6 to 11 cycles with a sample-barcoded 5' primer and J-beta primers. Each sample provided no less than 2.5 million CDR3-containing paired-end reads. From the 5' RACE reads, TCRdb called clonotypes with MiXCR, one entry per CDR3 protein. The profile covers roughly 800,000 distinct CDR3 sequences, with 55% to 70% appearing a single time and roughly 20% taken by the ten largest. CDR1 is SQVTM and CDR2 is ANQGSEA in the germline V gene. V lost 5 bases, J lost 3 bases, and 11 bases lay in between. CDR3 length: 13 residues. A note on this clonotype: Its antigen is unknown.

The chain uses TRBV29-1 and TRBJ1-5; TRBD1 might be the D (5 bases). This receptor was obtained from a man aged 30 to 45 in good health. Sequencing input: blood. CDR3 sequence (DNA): TGCAGCGTTACTCTGGGACCCAATCAGCCCCAGCATTTT. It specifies CSVTLGPNQPQHF.